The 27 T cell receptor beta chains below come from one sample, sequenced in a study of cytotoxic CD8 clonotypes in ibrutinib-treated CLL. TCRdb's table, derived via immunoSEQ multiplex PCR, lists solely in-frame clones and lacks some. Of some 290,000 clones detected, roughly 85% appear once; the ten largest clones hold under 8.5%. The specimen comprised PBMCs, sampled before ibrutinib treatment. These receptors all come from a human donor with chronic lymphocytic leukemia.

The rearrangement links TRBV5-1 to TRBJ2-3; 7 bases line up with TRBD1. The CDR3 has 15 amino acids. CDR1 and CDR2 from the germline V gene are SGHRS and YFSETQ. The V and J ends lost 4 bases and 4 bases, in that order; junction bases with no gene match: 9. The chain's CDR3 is CASSLRDSGPDTQYF. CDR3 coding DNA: TGCGCCAGCAGCCTACGGGACAGTGGGCCAGATACGCAGTATTTT.

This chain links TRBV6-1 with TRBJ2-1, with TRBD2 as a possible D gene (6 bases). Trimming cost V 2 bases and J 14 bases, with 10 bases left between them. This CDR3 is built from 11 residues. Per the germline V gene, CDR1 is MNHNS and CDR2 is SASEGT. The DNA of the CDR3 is TGTGCCAGCAGTGAACGTGGCGGGGAGTTCTTC. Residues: CASSERGGEFF.

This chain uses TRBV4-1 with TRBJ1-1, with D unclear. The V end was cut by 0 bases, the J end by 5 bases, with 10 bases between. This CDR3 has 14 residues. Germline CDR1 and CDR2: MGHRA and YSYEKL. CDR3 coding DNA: TGCGCCAGCAGCCAAGACAGGCTTAATACTGAAGCTTTCTTT. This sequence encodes CASSQDRLNTEAFF.

The CDR3 sequence: CATSRDRSGPYNEQFF. In DNA, the CDR3 is TGTGCCACCAGCAGAGATCGTAGCGGTCCCTACAATGAGCAGTTCTTC. The chain has TRBV15 and TRBJ2-1; D may be TRBD2 (6 bases). This CDR3 is 16 amino acids long. The germline V gene encodes CDR1 LNHNV and CDR2 YYDKDF (reference sequence). Trimming removed 0 bases at V and 2 bases at J, with 11 bases between. Supplemented by reference TRBV15 and TRBJ2-1, the full variable domain reads DAMVIQNPRYQVTQFGKPVTLSCSQTLNHNVMYWYQQKSSQAPKLLFHYYDKDFNNEADTPDNFQSRRPNTSFCFLDIRSPGLGDTAMYLCATSRDRSGPYNEQFFGPGTRLTVL.

This chain's CDR3 is CASSLDPEGRDYGYTF. The CDR3 DNA reads TGTGCCAGCAGCTTGGATCCCGAAGGGCGGGACTATGGCTACACCTTC. The V gene is TRBV5-4, the J gene TRBJ1-2, with D unresolved. The V end was cut by 0 bases, the J end by 3 bases, with 15 bases between. CDR1 SGHNT and CDR2 YYREEE come from the germline V gene (reference sequence). The CDR3 extends over 16 amino acids.

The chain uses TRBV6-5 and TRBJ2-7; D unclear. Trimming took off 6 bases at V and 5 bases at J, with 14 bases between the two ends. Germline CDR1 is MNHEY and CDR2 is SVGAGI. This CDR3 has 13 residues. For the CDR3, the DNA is TGTGCCAGCAGGAGGATGCCTTGGAACGAGCAGTACTTC. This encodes CASRRMPWNEQYF.

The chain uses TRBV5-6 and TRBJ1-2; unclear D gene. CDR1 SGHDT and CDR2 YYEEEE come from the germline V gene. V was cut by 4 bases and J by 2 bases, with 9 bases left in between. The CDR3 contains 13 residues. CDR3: CASSIRRNYGYTF. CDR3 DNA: TGTGCCAGCAGCATAAGACGGAACTATGGCTACACCTTC.

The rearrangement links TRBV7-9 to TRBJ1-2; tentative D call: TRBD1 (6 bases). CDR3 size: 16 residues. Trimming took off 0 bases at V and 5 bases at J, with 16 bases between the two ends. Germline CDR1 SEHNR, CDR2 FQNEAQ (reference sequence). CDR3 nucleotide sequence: TGTGCCAGCAGCTTAGCCCCTGGAGGGGGAAATTATGGCTACACCTTC. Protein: CASSLAPGGGNYGYTF. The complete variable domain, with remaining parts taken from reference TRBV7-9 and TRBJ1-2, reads DTGVSQNPRHKITKRGQNVTFRCDPISEHNRLYWYRQTLGQGPEFLTYFQNEAQLEKSRLLSDRFSAERPKGSFSTLEIQRTEQGDSAMYLCASSLAPGGGNYGYTFGSGTRLTVV.

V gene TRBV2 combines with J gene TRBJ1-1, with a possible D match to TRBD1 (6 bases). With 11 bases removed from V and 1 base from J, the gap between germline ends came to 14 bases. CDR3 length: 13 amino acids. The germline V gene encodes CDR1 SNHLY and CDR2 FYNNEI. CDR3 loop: CAGNGQPNTEAFF. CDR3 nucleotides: TGTGCCGGAAACGGACAGCCGAACACTGAAGCTTTCTTT.

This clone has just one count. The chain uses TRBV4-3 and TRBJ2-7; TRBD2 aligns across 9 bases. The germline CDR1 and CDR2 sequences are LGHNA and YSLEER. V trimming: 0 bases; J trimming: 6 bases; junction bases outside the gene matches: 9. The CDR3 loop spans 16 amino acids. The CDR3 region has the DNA TGCGCCAGCAGCCAAGATCGGACTAGCGAGGGCCTCGAGCAGTACTTC. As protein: CASSQDRTSEGLEQYF.

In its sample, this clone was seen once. CDR3 DNA sequence: TGCGCCAGCAGCCGCGGCCGAGGCCCAAATACGCAGTATTTT. Translated, it gives CASSRGRGPNTQYF. The chain joins TRBV4-3 to TRBJ2-3; no definite D call. The CDR3 has 14 residues. Deletions cut 4 bases from V and 7 bases from J, with 15 bases between. Germline V gives CDR1 LGHNA, CDR2 YSLEER.

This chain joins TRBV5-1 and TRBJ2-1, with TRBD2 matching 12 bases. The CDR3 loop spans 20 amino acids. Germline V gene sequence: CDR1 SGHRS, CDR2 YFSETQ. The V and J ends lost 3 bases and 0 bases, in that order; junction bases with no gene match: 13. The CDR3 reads CASSWESYRLAGVSYNEQFF. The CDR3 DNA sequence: TGCGCCAGCAGCTGGGAATCGTACCGACTAGCGGGAGTCTCCTACAATGAGCAGTTCTTC.

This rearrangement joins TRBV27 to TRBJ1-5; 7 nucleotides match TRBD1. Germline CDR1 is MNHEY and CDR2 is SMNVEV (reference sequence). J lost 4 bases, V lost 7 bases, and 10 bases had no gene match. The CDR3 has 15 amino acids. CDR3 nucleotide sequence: TGTGCCAGCACAAAGACAGGGAATCTTAATCAGCCCCAGCATTTT. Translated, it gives CASTKTGNLNQPQHF.

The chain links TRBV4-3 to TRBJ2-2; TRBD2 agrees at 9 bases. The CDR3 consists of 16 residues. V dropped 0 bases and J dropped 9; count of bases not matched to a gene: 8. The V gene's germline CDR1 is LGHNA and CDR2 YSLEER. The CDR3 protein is CASSQEWREGPRELFF. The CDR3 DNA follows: TGCGCCAGCAGCCAAGAGTGGCGGGAGGGCCCCCGGGAGCTGTTTTTT.

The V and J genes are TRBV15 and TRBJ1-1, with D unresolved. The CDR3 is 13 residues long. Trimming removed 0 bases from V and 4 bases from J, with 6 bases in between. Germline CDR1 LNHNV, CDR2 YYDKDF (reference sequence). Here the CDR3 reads CATSREFVTEAFF. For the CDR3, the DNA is TGTGCCACCAGCAGAGAGTTTGTCACTGAAGCTTTCTTT.

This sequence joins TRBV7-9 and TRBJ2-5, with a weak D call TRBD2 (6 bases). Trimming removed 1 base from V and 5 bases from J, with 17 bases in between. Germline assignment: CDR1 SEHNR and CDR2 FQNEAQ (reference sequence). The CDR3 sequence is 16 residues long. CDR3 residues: CASSLVVGGRGETQYF. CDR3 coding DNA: TGTGCCAGCAGCTTAGTAGTAGGAGGGCGAGGGGAGACCCAGTACTTC.

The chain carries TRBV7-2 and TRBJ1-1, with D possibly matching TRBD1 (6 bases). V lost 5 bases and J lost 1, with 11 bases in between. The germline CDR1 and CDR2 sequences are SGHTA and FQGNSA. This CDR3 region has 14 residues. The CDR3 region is CASSRLQGNTEAFF. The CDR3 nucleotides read TGTGCCAGCAGCCGATTACAGGGGAACACTGAAGCTTTCTTT.

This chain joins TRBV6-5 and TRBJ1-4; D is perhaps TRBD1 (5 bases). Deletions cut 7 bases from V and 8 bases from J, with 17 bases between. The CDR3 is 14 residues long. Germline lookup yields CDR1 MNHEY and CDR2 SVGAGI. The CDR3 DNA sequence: TGTGCCAGCACGGGCAGCGCCAAGGGGGAAAAACTGTTTTTT. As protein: CASTGSAKGEKLFF.

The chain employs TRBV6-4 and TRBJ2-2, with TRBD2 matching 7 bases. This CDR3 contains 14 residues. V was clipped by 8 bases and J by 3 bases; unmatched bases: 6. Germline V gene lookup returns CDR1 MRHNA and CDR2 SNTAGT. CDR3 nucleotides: TGTGCCAGCGCTGGGGAGGGCCACACCGGGGAGCTGTTTTTT. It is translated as CASAGEGHTGELFF.

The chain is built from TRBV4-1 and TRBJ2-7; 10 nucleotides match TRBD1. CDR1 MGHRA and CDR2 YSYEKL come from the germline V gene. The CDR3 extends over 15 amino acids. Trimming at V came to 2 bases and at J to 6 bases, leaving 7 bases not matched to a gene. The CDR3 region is CASSQIGQGDGEQYF. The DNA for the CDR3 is TGCGCCAGCAGCCAAATAGGACAGGGGGACGGCGAGCAGTACTTC.

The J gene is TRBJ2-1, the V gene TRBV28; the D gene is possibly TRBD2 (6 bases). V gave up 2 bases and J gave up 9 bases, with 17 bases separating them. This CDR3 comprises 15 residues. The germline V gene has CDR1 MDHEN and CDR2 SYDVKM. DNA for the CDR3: TGTGCCAGCAGTTTACCCGGGAGAGTAGGGAGTGAGCAGTTCTTC. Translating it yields CASSLPGRVGSEQFF.

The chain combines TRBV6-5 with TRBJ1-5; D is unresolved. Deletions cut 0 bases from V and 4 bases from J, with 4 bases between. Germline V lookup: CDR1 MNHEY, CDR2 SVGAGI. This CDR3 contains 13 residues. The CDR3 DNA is TGTGCCAGCAGTTACTCGGCGAATCAGCCCCAGCATTTT. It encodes CASSYSANQPQHF.

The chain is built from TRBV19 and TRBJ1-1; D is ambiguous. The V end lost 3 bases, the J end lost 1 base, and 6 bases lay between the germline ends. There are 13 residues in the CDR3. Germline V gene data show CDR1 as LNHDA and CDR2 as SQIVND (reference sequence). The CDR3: CASSIRENTEAFF. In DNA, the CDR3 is TGTGCCAGTAGTATTCGGGAGAACACTGAAGCTTTCTTT.

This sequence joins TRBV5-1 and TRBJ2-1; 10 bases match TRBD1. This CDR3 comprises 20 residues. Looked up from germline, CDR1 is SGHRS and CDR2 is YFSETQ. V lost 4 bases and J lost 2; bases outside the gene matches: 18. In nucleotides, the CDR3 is TGCGCCAGCAGCACTCAACCCAGGACAGGGGGTAGAATAACCTACAATGAGCAGTTCTTC. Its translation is CASSTQPRTGGRITYNEQFF.

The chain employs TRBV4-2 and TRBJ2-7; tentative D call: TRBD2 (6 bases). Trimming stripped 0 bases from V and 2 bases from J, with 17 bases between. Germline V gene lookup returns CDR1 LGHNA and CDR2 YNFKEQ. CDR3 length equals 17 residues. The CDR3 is CASSQDGGSFTTYEQYF. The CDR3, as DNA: TGTGCCAGCAGCCAAGACGGGGGATCATTTACGACCTACGAGCAGTACTTC.

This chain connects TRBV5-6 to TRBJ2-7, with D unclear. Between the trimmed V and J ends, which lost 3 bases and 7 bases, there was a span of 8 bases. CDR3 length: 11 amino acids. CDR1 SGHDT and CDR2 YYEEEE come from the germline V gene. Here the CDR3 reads CASSSLWEQYF. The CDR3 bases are TGTGCCAGCAGCTCCTTATGGGAGCAGTACTTC.

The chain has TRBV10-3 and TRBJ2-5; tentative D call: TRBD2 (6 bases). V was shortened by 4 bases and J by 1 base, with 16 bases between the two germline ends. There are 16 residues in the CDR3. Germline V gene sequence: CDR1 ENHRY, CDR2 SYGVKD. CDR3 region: CAISGGGAGPQETQYF. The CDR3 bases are TGTGCCATCAGTGGCGGAGGGGCAGGGCCCCAAGAGACCCAGTACTTC.